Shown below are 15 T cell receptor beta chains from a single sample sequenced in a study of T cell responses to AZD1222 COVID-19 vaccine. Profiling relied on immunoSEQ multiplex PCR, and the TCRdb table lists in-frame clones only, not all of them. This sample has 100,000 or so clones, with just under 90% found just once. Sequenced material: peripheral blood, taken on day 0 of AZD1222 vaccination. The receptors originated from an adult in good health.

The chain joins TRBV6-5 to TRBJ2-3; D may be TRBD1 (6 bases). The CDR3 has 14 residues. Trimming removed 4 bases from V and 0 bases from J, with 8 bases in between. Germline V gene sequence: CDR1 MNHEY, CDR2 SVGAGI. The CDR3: CASSLQGSTDTQYF. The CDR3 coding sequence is TGTGCCAGCAGTTTACAGGGAAGCACAGATACGCAGTATTTT.

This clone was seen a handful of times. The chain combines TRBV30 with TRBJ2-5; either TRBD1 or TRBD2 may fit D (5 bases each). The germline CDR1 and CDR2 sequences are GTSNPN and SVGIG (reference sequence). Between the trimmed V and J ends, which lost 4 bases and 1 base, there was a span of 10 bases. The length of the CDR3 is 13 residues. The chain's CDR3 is CAWNSGGQETQYF. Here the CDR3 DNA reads TGTGCCTGGAATTCTGGGGGCCAAGAGACCCAGTACTTC.

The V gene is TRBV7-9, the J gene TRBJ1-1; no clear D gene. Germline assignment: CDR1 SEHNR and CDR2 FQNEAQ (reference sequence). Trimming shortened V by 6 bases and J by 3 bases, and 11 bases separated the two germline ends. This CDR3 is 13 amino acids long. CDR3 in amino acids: CASSYPVYTEAFF. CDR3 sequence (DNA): TGTGCCAGCAGTTACCCTGTTTACACTGAAGCTTTCTTT.

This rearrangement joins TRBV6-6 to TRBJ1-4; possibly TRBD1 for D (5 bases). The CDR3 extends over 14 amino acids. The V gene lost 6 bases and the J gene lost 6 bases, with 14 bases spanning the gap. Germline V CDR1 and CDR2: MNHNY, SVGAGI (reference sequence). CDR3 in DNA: TGTGCCAGCAGCTCGAAAGGGGAGCATGAAAAACTGTTTTTT. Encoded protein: CASSSKGEHEKLFF.

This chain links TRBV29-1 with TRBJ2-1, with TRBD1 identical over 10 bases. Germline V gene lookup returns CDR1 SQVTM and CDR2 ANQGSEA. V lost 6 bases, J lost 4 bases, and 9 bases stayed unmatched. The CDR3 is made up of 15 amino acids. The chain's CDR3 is CSVGLRDRGYNEQFF. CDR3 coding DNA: TGCAGCGTGGGGTTGCGGGACAGGGGATACAATGAGCAGTTCTTC.

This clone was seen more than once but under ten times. Written as DNA, the CDR3 is TGTGCCAGCAGCCGGACAGGTCCTAACTATGGCTACACCTTC. Translating it yields CASSRTGPNYGYTF. The chain is built from TRBV3-1 (or the pseudogene TRBV3-2) and TRBJ1-2; TRBD1 matches at 7 bases. CDR3 length equals 14 residues. V was clipped by 4 bases and J by 0 bases; unmatched bases: 2. Germline CDR1 and CDR2: LGHDT and YNNKEL (reference sequence).

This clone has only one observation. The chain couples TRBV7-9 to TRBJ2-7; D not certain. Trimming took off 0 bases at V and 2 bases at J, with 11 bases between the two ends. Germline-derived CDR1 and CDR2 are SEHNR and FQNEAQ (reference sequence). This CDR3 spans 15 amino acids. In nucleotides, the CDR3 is TGTGCCAGCAGCTTAGCGGGCCGTAGTCCCTACGAGCAGTACTTC. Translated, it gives CASSLAGRSPYEQYF.

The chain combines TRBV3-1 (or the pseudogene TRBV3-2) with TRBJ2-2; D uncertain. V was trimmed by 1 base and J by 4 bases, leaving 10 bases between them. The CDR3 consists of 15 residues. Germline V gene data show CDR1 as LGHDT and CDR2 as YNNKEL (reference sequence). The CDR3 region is CASSQGLSRTGELFF. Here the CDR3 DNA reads TGTGCCAGCAGCCAAGGTCTATCGCGCACCGGGGAGCTGTTTTTT.

CDR3 sequence reads: CASSPQFPGQDIQYF. As DNA, the CDR3 is TGTGCCAGCTCACCACAGTTTCCGGGTCAGGACATTCAGTACTTC. The chain has TRBV18 and TRBJ2-4, with D unresolved. Trimming pared 1 base from V and 8 bases from J, leaving 15 bases between. The CDR3 spans 15 residues. Germline values: CDR1 KGHSH, CDR2 LQKENI.

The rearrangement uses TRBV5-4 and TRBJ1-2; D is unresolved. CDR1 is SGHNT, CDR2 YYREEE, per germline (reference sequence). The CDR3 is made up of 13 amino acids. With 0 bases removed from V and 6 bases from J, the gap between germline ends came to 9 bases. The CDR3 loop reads CASSLEVGNGYTF. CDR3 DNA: TGTGCCAGCAGCTTGGAGGTGGGGAATGGCTACACCTTC. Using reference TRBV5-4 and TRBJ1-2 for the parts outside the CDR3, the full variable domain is ETGVTQSPTHLIKTRGQQVTLRCSSQSGHNTVSWYQQALGQGPQFIFQYYREEENGRGNFPPRFSGLQFPNYSSELNVNALELDDSALYLCASSLEVGNGYTFGSGTRLTVV.

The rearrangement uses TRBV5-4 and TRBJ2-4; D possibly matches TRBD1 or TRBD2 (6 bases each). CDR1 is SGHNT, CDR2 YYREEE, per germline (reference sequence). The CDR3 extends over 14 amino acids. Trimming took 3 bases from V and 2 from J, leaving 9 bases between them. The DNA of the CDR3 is TGTGCCAGCAGCTCGCGGGACACCAAAAACATTCAGTACTTC. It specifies CASSSRDTKNIQYF.

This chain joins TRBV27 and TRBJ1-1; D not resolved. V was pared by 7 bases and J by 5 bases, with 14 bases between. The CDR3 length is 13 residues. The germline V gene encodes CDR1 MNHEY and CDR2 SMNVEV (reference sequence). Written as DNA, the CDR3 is TGTGCCAGCAAAAACCAGAAGAGAACTGAAGCTTTCTTT. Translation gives CASKNQKRTEAFF.

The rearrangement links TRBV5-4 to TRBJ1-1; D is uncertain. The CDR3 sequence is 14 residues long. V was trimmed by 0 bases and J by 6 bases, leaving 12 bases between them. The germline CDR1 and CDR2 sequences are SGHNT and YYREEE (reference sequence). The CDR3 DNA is TGTGCCAGCAGCTTGGTCGGCACTAGCGCTGAAGCTTTCTTT. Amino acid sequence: CASSLVGTSAEAFF.

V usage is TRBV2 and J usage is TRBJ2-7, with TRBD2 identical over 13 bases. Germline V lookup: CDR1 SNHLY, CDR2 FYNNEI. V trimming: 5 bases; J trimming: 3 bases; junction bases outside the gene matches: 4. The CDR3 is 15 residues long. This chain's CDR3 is CASSLGTSGVYEQYF. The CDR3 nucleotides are TGTGCCAGCAGTCTCGGGACTAGCGGGGTCTACGAGCAGTACTTC.

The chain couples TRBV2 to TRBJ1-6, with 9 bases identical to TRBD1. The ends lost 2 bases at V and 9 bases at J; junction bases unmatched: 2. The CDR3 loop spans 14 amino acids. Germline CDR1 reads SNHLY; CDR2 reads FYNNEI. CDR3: CASSEMDRGSPLHF. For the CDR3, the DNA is TGTGCCAGCAGTGAAATGGACAGGGGTTCACCCCTCCACTTT.